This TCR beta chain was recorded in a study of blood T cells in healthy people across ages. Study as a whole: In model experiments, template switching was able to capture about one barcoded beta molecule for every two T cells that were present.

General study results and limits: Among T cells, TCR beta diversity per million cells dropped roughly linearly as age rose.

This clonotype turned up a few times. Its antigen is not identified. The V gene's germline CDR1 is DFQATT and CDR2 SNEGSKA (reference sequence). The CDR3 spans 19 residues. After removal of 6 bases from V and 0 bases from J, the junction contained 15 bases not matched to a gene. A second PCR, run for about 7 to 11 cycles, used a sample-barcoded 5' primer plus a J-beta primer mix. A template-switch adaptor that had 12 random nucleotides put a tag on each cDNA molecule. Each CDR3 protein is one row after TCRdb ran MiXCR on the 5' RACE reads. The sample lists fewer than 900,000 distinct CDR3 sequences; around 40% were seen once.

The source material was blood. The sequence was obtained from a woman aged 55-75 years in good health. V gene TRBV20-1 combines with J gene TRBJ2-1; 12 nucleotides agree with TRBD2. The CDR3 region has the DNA TGCAGTGCCCAAGTTAGGACTAGCGGGACCAAATACTCCTACAATGAGCAGTTCTTC. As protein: CSAQVRTSGTKYSYNEQFF.